A single sample is the source of the 2 T cell receptor beta chains below, sequenced in a study of response to subunit inactivated influenza vaccine. TCRdb re-called the RT-PCR reads through MiXCR, storing one row per CDR3 protein. Of more than 550,000 distinct CDR3 sequences in the sample, about 11% were seen once. The data also belong to a second study, concerning T cells expressing NK-cell markers. That source reports: Scientists made TCR beta cDNA using 5'RACE template switching with UMIs.

Sequencing was performed on PBMCs from blood, taken on the day of vaccination. These TCRs come from a man in his fifties who received an inactivated influenza vaccine.

The table lists this clonotype with a few counts. The J gene is TRBJ2-5, the V gene TRBV3-1; no firm D call. Germline CDR1 LGHDT, CDR2 YNNKEL (reference sequence). Trimming pared 1 base from V and 1 base from J, leaving 7 bases between. This CDR3 region has 14 residues. CDR3 sequence: CASSQAEPQETQYF. CDR3 in DNA: TGTGCCAGCAGCCAAGCGGAGCCCCAAGAGACCCAGTACTTC.

This clonotype was counted only a few times. V gene TRBV7-2 combines with J gene TRBJ2-1, with 13 bases that match TRBD2. CDR1 is SGHTA and CDR2 is FQGNSA in the germline V gene. The trim removed 5 bases at V and 9 bases at J, leaving 10 bases unmatched. The CDR3 spans 16 residues. The CDR3 DNA is TGTGCCAGCAGCGCCGGACTAGCGGGAGTTATTAGTGAGCAGTTCTTC. Its protein is CASSAGLAGVISEQFF.